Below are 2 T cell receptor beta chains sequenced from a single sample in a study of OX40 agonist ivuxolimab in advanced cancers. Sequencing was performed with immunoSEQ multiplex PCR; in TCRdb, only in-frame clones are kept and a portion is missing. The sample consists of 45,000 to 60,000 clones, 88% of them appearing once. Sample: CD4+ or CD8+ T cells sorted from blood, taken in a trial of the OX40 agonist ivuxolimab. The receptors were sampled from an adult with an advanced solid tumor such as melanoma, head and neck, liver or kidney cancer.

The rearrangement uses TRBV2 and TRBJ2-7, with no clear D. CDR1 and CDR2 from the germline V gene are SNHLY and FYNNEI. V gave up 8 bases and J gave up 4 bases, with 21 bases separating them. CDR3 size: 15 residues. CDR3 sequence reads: CASAKTVELYYEQYF. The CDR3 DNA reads TGTGCCAGCGCTAAAACTGTCGAACTATATTACGAGCAGTACTTC.

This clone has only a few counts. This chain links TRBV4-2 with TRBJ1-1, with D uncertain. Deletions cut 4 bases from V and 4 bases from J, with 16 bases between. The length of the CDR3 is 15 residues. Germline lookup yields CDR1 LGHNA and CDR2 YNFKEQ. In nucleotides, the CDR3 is TGTGCCAGCAGCCCCACCGACGGACGAGTCACTGAAGCTTTCTTT. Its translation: CASSPTDGRVTEAFF.